The subject of this entry is one T cell receptor beta chain. The authors ran a second PCR of roughly 6 to 11 cycles using a sample-barcoded 5' primer and a J-beta primer mix. TCRdb re-called the 5' RACE reads through MiXCR, storing one row per CDR3 protein. The sample comprises hundreds of thousands of distinct CDR3 sequences, about 42% of which are singletons, and around 18% rests with the top ten. The data are from a study of blood T cells in healthy people across ages. The clonotype originates from a man aged 55 to 70 in good health. Sequencing was performed on blood.

This chain's CDR3 is CASSGGGGKTQYF. The CDR3 DNA sequence: TGTGCCAGCAGCGGGGGGGGAGGAAAGACCCAGTACTTC. This chain joins TRBV6-2 or TRBV6-3 and TRBJ2-5, with 8 bases aligning to TRBD2. The CDR3 has 13 residues. Looked up from germline, CDR1 is MNHEY and CDR2 is SVGEGT. After removal of 6 bases from V and 6 bases from J, the junction contained 6 bases not matched to a gene.